This T cell receptor beta chain was identified during a study of T-cell memory formation after mild COVID-19. Ten or more counts support this clonotype. Its target is not known. From germline, CDR1 is SGHTA and CDR2 FQGNSA. Losses at the gene ends were 7 bases for V and 8 bases for J; bases not matched to a gene: 9. The CDR3 extends over 15 amino acids. The study, taken as a whole, reports: The authors left the SARS-CoV-2 specificity of second-wave clones peaking on day 37 unconfirmed.

TCR alpha and TCR beta cDNA libraries carrying sample barcodes and UMIs were produced by 5'RACE using constant-segment primers. TCRdb re-derived calls from the 5' RACE reads in MiXCR, one entry per CDR3 protein. The data contain about 210,000 distinct CDR3 sequences, about 10% of them seen just once; the ten biggest clones take up approximately 3%. This chain connects TRBV7-2 to TRBJ2-1, with 12 bases aligning to TRBD2. This receptor was taken from a man aged 18 to 30 who had mild COVID-19 (a few samples of this study predate the infection). Cell type and time point are not known. Material: PBMCs or a T cell subset sorted from them (not recorded which). The CDR3 loop reads CASTLLAGGPYEQFF. DNA for the CDR3: TGTGCCAGCACCCTGCTAGCGGGGGGGCCCTATGAGCAGTTCTTC.